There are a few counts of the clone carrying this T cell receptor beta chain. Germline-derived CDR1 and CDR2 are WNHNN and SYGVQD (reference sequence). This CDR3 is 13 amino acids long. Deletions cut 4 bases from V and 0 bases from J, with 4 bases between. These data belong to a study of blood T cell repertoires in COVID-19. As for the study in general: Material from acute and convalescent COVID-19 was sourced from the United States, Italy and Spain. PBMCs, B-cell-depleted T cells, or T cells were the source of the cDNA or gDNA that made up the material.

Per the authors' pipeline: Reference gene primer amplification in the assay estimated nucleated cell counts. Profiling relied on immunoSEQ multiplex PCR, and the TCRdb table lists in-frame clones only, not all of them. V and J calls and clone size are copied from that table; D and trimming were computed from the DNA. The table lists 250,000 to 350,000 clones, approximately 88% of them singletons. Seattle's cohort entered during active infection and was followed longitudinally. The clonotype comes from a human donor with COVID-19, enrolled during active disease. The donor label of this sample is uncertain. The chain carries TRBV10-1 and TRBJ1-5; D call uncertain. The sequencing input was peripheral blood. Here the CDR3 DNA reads TGCGCCAGCAGTGTCAATAGCAATCAGCCCCAGCATTTT. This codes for CASSVNSNQPQHF.